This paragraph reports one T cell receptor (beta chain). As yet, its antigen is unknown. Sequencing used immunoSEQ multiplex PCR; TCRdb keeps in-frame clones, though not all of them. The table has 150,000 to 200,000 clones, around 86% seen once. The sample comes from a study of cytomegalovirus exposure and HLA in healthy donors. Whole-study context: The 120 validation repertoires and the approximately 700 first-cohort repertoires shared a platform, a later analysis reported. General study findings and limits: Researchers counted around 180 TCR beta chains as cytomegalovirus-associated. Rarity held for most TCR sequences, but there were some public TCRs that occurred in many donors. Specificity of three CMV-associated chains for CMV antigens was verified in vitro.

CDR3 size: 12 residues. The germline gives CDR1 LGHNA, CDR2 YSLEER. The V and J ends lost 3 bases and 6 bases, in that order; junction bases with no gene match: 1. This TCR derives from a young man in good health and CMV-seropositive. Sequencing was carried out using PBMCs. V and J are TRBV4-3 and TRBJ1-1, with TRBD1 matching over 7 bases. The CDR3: CASSQGTAEAFF. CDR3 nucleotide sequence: TGCGCCAGCAGCCAGGGGACAGCTGAAGCTTTCTTT.